One sample yielded the 14 T cell receptor beta chains listed below, sequenced in a study of blood T cell repertoires in COVID-19. Some clones are missing from TCRdb's copy, which holds only in-frame ones; the method was immunoSEQ multiplex PCR. The sample gives about 160,000 clones, roughly 80% of which show up once; approximately 3% is in the top ten. The sequencing sample was made of peripheral blood. These receptors were taken from a man in his 70s with acute or convalescent COVID-19.

V usage is TRBV6-1 and J usage is TRBJ1-6; D gene ambiguous. Trimming shortened V by 2 bases and J by 7 bases, and 12 bases separated the two germline ends. CDR3 length equals 15 residues. The germline gives CDR1 MNHNS, CDR2 SASEGT. The CDR3 here is CASSELNGRNSPLHF. CDR3 coding DNA: TGTGCCAGCAGTGAATTAAATGGGAGGAATTCACCCCTCCACTTT.

The rearrangement joins TRBV18 to TRBJ2-3, with D maybe TRBD2 (6 bases). V was clipped by 4 bases and J by 1 base, with 18 bases between them. This CDR3 is built from 17 residues. The germline V gene has CDR1 KGHSH and CDR2 LQKENI. CDR3 in amino acids: CASSLTRGSRGTDTQYF. The CDR3 nucleotides are TGTGCCAGCTCACTGACCCGGGGGTCCCGGGGCACAGATACGCAGTATTTT.

The chain uses TRBV29-1 and TRBJ1-4; 9 nucleotides agree with TRBD1. With 3 bases clipped from V and 8 bases from J, the junction kept 4 bases outside the gene matches. Germline assignment: CDR1 SQVTM and CDR2 ANQGSEA. This CDR3 is built from 13 residues. The CDR3 DNA is TGCAGCGTTGACCCGACAGGGGGGGAAAAACTGTTTTTT. Translation: CSVDPTGGEKLFF.

CDR3 residues: CASSNPGQGASEQYF. Here the CDR3 DNA reads TGTGCCAGCTCAAATCCGGGACAGGGGGCATCCGAGCAGTACTTC. V and J are TRBV18 and TRBJ2-7; 12 nucleotides align to TRBD1. From germline, CDR1 is KGHSH and CDR2 LQKENI. The CDR3 covers 15 residues. The V and J ends lost 5 bases and 6 bases, in that order; junction bases with no gene match: 8.

The CDR3: CASSESRDRPYGYTF. The CDR3 nucleotides read TGTGCCAGCAGTGAGTCCCGGGACAGGCCCTATGGCTACACCTTC. The V call is TRBV6-1, the J call TRBJ1-2; 8 bases map to TRBD1. The CDR3 length is 15 residues. V lost 3 bases to trimming and J lost 4 bases; unmatched junction nucleotides: 7. In germline, CDR1 is MNHNS, CDR2 SASEGT.

The chain employs TRBV19 and TRBJ1-3, with D possibly matching TRBD1 (5 bases). CDR3 length: 19 residues. Between the trimmed V and J ends, which lost 3 bases and 1 base, there was a span of 22 bases. Per germline, CDR1 LNHDA and CDR2 SQIVND (reference sequence). For the CDR3, the DNA is TGTGCCAGTAGTATGGTTTTGACAGCCGTTTGGACGTCTGGAAACACCATATATTTT. It specifies CASSMVLTAVWTSGNTIYF. Combining the CDR3 with reference TRBV19 and TRBJ1-3 gives the whole variable domain DGGITQSPKYLFRKEGQNVTLSCEQNLNHDAMYWYRQDPGQGLRLIYYSQIVNDFQKGDIAEGYSVSREKKESFPLTVTSAQKNPTAFYLCASSMVLTAVWTSGNTIYFGEGSWLTVV.

The chain uses TRBV27 and TRBJ1-2, with a weak D call TRBD1 (5 bases). Germline V CDR1 and CDR2: MNHEY, SMNVEV (reference sequence). This CDR3 spans 13 amino acids. V shed 2 bases and J shed 4 bases, with 8 bases lying between them. The CDR3 spells CASSLQGGYGYTF. The CDR3 coding sequence is TGTGCCAGCAGTTTACAGGGCGGCTATGGCTACACCTTC.

The chain is built from TRBV14 and TRBJ1-1; a possible D gene is TRBD1 (6 bases). Trimming removed 4 bases at V and 2 bases at J, with 14 bases between. This CDR3 has 15 residues. Germline V lookup: CDR1 SGHDN, CDR2 FVKESK. The chain's CDR3 is CASSLGSGVNTEAFF. CDR3 nucleotides: TGTGCCAGCAGCCTAGGTTCAGGGGTTAACACTGAAGCTTTCTTT. Full variable domain (missing parts from reference TRBV14 and TRBJ1-1): EAGVTQFPSHSVIEKGQTVTLRCDPISGHDNLYWYRRVMGKEIKFLLHFVKESKQDESGMPNNRFLAERTGGTYSTLKVQPAELEDSGVYFCASSLGSGVNTEAFFGQGTRLTVV.

The chain combines TRBV11-1 with TRBJ2-5, with 8 bases lining up with TRBD2. After removal of 5 bases from V and 0 bases from J, the junction contained 2 bases not matched to a gene. Germline lookup yields CDR1 SGHAT and CDR2 FQDESV (reference sequence). The CDR3 runs 14 residues. CDR3 sequence: CASSRGGYQETQYF. Here the CDR3 DNA reads TGTGCCAGCAGCCGGGGGGGCTACCAAGAGACCCAGTACTTC.

The chain recombines TRBV2 with TRBJ2-1; D may be TRBD2 (6 bases). Trimming left V 3 bases short and J 5 bases short, with 8 bases between. The germline gives CDR1 SNHLY, CDR2 FYNNEI. This CDR3 is 13 amino acids long. The CDR3 region is CASSDVADNEQFF. The DNA of the CDR3 is TGTGCCAGCAGTGACGTAGCGGACAATGAGCAGTTCTTC.

This rearrangement joins TRBV27 to TRBJ2-7; TRBD2 aligns across 12 bases. Trimming cost V 5 bases and J 11 bases; bases outside gene matches: 7. Germline lookup yields CDR1 MNHEY and CDR2 SMNVEV (reference sequence). This CDR3 spans 13 amino acids. The CDR3 here is CASSPRTSGNEYF. The CDR3 coding sequence is TGTGCCAGCAGTCCCAGGACTAGCGGGAACGAGTACTTC.

The chain combines TRBV2 with TRBJ2-3; 9 nucleotides line up with TRBD1. J lost 4 bases, V lost 5 bases, and 7 bases had no gene match. CDR3 length: 15 residues. Germline V gene sequence: CDR1 SNHLY, CDR2 FYNNEI. The CDR3 coding sequence is TGTGCCAGCAGTTTACAGGGGGCGAGCGCAGATACGCAGTATTTT. Its protein is CASSLQGASADTQYF.

The gene calls are TRBV7-9 and TRBJ2-1, with 8 bases that match TRBD2. J gave up 8 bases and V 2 bases, and 5 bases lay outside the gene matches. Per the germline V gene, CDR1 is SEHNR and CDR2 is FQNEAQ (reference sequence). The CDR3 has 14 residues. The CDR3 bases are TGTGCCAGCAGCTTAAGCGGGAGCCGGGATGAGCAGTTCTTC. Protein: CASSLSGSRDEQFF.

This clone has only a few counts. In DNA form, the CDR3 reads TGTGCCAGCAGTTACGAAGCTAGCGGGAGGGCGGGGGAGACCCAGTACTTC. This encodes CASSYEASGRAGETQYF. V gene TRBV6-2 or TRBV6-3 combines with J gene TRBJ2-5, with TRBD2 identical over 12 bases. Germline CDR1 is MNHEY and CDR2 is SVGEGT. CDR3 length equals 17 residues. Trimming took 2 bases from V and 5 from J; bases not matched to a gene: 9.